This T cell receptor beta chain was documented in a study of shared clonotypes between healthy human individuals. Several immunoSEQ plates held equal portions of the genomic DNA taken from each subset. Sequenced by immunoSEQ multiplex PCR; TCRdb stores in-frame clones only, minus some. Of millions of clones in the sample, about 92% were seen once. The study, taken as a whole, reports: An effect of sequencing depth on clonotype sharing among donors was expected. Naive CD4 clonotype sharing across four donors was approximately 5%.

Free of recent acute infections or vaccinations, the donors were healthy HIV-negative adults. With V trimmed by 4 bases and J by 4 bases, 11 bases remained unmatched. Germline lookup yields CDR1 MNHNS and CDR2 SASEGT. The CDR3 length is 17 residues. Comment on this clone: Its antigen is undetermined.

Input material: naive CD4+ T cells from PBMCs. Subset in this sample: CD45RA+ positively selected. The chain carries TRBV6-1 and TRBJ2-2; 8 nucleotides match TRBD1. The receptor comes from a man between 18 and 35 years old in good health. Some clones in this sample may be carry-over from other donors' samples. This chain's CDR3 is CASSVSGTGGTTGELFF. CDR3 DNA: TGTGCCAGCAGTGTATCCGGGACAGGTGGGACCACCGGGGAGCTGTTTTTT.